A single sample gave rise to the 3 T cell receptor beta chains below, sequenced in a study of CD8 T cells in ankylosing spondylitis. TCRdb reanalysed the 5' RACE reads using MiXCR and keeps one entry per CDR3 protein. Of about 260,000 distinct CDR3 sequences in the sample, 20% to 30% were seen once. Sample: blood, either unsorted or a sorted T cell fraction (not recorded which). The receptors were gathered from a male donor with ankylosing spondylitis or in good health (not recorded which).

Here the CDR3 DNA reads TGTGCCAGCCCGCACAACGGGGAATCCCTATACGAGCAGTACTTC. Translating it yields CASPHNGESLYEQYF. The chain joins TRBV6-9 to TRBJ2-7; possibly TRBD2 for D (5 bases). This CDR3 contains 15 residues. Germline V lookup: CDR1 MNHGY, CDR2 SVAAGI. The V and J ends lost 8 bases and 4 bases respectively, with 21 bases between them.

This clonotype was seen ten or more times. CDR3: CASSLGRAYEQYF. The CDR3 DNA follows: TGTGCCAGCAGCTTAGGTCGGGCGTACGAGCAGTACTTC. The chain links TRBV7-2 to TRBJ2-7; D call uncertain. V dropped 1 base and J dropped 4 bases, with 8 bases sitting between them. Germline V gene sequence: CDR1 SGHTA, CDR2 FQGNSA. The CDR3 length is 13 residues. The full variable domain, with the rest looked up from reference TRBV7-2 and TRBJ2-7, is GAGVSQSPSNKVTEKGKDVELRCDPISGHTALYWYRQSLGQGLEFLIYFQGNSAPDKSGLPSDRFSAERTGGSVSTLTIQRTQQEDSAVYLCASSLGRAYEQYFGPGTRLTVT.

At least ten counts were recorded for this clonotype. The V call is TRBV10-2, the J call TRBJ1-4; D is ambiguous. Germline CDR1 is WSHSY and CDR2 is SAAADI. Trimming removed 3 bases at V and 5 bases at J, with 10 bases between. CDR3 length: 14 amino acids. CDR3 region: CASSDLAENEKLFF. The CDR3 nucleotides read TGCGCCAGCAGTGATTTGGCAGAGAATGAAAAACTGTTTTTT.